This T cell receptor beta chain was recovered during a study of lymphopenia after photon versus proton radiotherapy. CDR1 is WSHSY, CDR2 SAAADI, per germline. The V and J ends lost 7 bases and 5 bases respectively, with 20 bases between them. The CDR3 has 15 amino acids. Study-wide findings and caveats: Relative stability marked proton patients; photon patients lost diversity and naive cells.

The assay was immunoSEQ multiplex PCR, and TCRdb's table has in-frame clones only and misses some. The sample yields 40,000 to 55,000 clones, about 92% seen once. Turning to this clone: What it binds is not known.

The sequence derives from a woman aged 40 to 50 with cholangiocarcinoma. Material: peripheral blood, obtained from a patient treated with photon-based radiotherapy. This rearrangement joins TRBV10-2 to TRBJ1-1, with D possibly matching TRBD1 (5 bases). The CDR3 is CASKGSAGASTEAFF. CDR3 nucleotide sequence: TGCGCCAGCAAAGGCTCGGCCGGGGCGAGTACTGAAGCTTTCTTT.